This TCR beta chain was recovered during a study of response to subunit inactivated influenza vaccine (dated by TCRdb to the late 2010s). About the study as a whole: To follow how T cells responded to a trivalent subunit inactivated influenza vaccine, the researchers relied on deep quantitative profiling of the T cell receptor repertoire.

Libraries were made using RT-PCR. TCRdb shows the sequencer as Illumina HiSeq 2500. Using fastp at Q25 and MiXCR, TCRdb reprocessed the public reads and kept productive beta chains. Records with the same CDR3 protein are collapsed into one entry carrying the most frequent genes and DNA. The sample profile shows some 540,000 distinct CDR3 sequences; around 21% of them were found once. The top ten clones comprise 2.5% to 3.5% of the sample. What the study reported, not specific to this receptor: It was suggested by the authors that each seasonal influenza vaccination may recruit only a limited number of new T cells.

This clonotype occurred a few times. Its antigen target is currently unknown. Qualities for individual bases were not recorded, and no much larger clone is one base off. Inclusive of the bounding cysteine and phenylalanine, the CDR3 is 17 residues long. Only the CDR3 part of the read is kept: 51 bases, read in frame from the first base. From V the trimming removes 2 bases and from J it removes 1 base, while the gene matches leave 5 bases of the junction unaccounted for. The germline V gene gives CDR1 as SGHTA and CDR2 as FQGNSA. Another study also made use of these data, one on T cells expressing NK-cell markers. The second study reports: TCR beta cDNA libraries were made by 5'RACE template switching that added a universal primer site and unique molecular identifiers. In sorted CD3+CD56+NKG2C+, CD3+CD56+NKG2C- and CD3+CD56-NKG2C+ T-cell subsets from 7 or 8 donors, TCR beta-chain repertoires were profiled. Of the eight sequenced donors, seven were found to be HCMV-seropositive and one was found to be HCMV-seronegative. In several experiments an anti-gammadeltaTCR antibody was added to restrict sorting to alphabetaTCR-expressing T cells. For six donors, the dominant CD3+CD56+NKG2C+ clonotypes were among the top 10 CD8+ clonotypes and accounted for roughly 1.0-7.5% of CD8+ T cells. Those dominant clonotypes were again the most abundant among CD3+CD56-NKG2C+ cells in several donors, at about 28.3-65%. It remained unclear whether the expanded NKG2C-expressing T cell clones were specific for HCMV antigens. The eight sequenced donors were randomly selected healthy volunteers, three men and five women. HCMV serostatus was determined by detecting HCMV-specific IgG in serum with a commercial ELISA kit. Peripheral blood mononuclear cells were isolated from blood by Ficoll density gradient centrifugation. Using Miltenyi isolation kits, CD4+ and CD8+ T cells were isolated from PBMC through magnetic immunoseparation. Synthesis of cDNA was primed from the TCR beta constant segment and was followed by two consecutive PCR amplification steps. Sequencing of the libraries produced 2 x 150 bp reads on Illumina HiSeq 2000/2500, MiSeq or NextSeq. MIGEC was used to demultiplex reads and group reads by UMI, and MiTCR was used to assemble and quantify clonotypes. To exclude erroneous sequences, any TCR cDNA sequence not supported by at least two reads was discarded. The tcR package was used for downstream repertoire analysis, and clonotypes were matched between fractions using CDR3 nucleotide sequence together with V segment. VDJmatch was used to annotate antigen specificity against VDJdb, with one amino acid substitution in CDR3 allowed.

This sequence originates from a man aged 45-65 years who received an inactivated influenza vaccine. Donor details come from another sample of the same person, matched by shared clones. This chain is built from TRBV7-2 and TRBJ2-1; TRBD2 lines up with 10 middle nucleotides. Sequenced material: CD4+ T cells sorted from PBMCs, taken roughly 13 days after vaccination. Read as DNA, the sequence is TGTGCCAGCAGCTTATTCCCTAGCGGGGGATCCTACAATGAGCAGTTCTTC. This gives the protein CASSLFPSGGSYNEQFF.